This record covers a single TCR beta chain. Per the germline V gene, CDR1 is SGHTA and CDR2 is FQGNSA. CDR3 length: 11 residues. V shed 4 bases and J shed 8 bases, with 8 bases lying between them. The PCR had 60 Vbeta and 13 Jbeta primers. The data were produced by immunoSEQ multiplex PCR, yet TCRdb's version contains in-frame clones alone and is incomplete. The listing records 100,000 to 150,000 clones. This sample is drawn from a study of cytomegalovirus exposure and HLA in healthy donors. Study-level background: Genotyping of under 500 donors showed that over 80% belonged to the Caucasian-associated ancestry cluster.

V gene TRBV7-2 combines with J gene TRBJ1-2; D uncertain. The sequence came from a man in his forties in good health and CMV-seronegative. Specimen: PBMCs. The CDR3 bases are TGTGCCAGCAGCTATGGGCAGGGCTACACCTTC. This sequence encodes CASSYGQGYTF.